This record concerns one TCR beta chain sequence. The clone's antigen remains unknown. Per-base quality was not reported, and no clone a single base away is much larger than it. This entry belongs to a study of tumour-infiltrating T cells in Burkitt lymphoma (dated by TCRdb to the early 2020s). For the study in its entirety: The Burkitt lymphoma cohort included 80 to 85 patients and covered every epidemiological subtype of the disease. When TCR repertoire data were correlated with clinical outcome, productive clonality turned out to predict both overall and progression-free survival, independent of established prognosticators, age at diagnosis among them. What the work shows at the level of the full study, not this receptor alone: Several public clonotypes shared across numerous Burkitt lymphoma patients were found, suggesting shared tumour neoantigen selection absent from diffuse large B-cell lymphoma.

Library preparation used the immunoSEQ multiplex PCR assay. TCRdb took over this immuneACCESS table, retaining in-frame rearrangements with V and J assigned. Such tables are incomplete; in checked studies, under half of the missing clones stem from an unresolved V gene, and the remainder is unexplained. This sample holds over 900 clones; roughly 84% were observed only once. The top ten hold 34% of the sample. This TCR derives from a human donor with Burkitt lymphoma. Some clones in this sample may be carry-over from other donors' samples. Sequencing was carried out using tumor tissue.

The CDR3 region reads CASSQSGQGNTGELFF. Read as DNA, the sequence is TGCGCCAGCAGTCAATCCGGGCAGGGGAACACCGGGGAGCTGTTTTTT. Rearrangement joined TRBV23-1 to TRBJ2-2, with TRBD1 as a weak D call on 5 bases. TRBV23-1 is an open reading frame whose function is uncertain. Trimming at the junction amounts to 0 bases on V and 1 base on J, and the germline ends lie 9 bases apart. The CDR3 contains 16 residues, cysteine and phenylalanine counted. Here the CDR3 DNA is all that survives: 48 bases in frame from base 1.